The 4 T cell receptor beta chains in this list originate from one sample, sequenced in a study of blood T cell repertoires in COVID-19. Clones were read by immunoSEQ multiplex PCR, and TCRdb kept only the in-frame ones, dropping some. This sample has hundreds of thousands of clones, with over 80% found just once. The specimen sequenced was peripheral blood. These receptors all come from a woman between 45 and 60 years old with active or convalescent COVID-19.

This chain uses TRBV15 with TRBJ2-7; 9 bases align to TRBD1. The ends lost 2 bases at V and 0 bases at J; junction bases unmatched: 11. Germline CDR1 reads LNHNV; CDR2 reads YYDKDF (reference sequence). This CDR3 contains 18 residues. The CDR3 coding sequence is TGTGCCACCAGCAGACAATCCCCCGGGACAGGGATCTCCTACGAGCAGTACTTC. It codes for CATSRQSPGTGISYEQYF. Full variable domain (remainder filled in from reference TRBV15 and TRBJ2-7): DAMVIQNPRYQVTQFGKPVTLSCSQTLNHNVMYWYQQKSSQAPKLLFHYYDKDFNNEADTPDNFQSRRPNTSFCFLDIRSPGLGDTAMYLCATSRQSPGTGISYEQYFGPGTRLTVT.

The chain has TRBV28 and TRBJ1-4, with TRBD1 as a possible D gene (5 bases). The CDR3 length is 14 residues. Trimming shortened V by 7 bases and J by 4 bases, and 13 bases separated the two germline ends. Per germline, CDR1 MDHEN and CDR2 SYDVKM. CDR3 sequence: CASKMRQLNEKLFF. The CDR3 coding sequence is TGTGCCAGCAAGATGAGACAGCTTAATGAAAAACTGTTTTTT.

The CDR3 DNA reads as TGTGCCACCAGCAGAGGACAGGGGGCCTCTGGCTACACCTTC. This gives the protein CATSRGQGASGYTF. J is TRBJ1-2 and V is TRBV15, with 10 bases lining up with TRBD1. Germline loops: CDR1 LNHNV, CDR2 YYDKDF (reference sequence). The CDR3 extends over 14 amino acids. V shed 1 base and J 7 bases; nucleotides not matched to a gene: 3. The variable domain in full, completed from reference TRBV15 and TRBJ1-2, reads DAMVIQNPRYQVTQFGKPVTLSCSQTLNHNVMYWYQQKSSQAPKLLFHYYDKDFNNEADTPDNFQSRRPNTSFCFLDIRSPGLGDTAMYLCATSRGQGASGYTFGSGTRLTVV.

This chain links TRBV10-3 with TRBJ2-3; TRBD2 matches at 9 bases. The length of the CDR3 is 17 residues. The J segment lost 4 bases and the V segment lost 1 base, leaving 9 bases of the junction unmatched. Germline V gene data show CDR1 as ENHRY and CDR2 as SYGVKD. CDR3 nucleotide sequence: TGTGCCATCAGTGAGTTCCGGACTAGCGCGCTACCAGATACGCAGTATTTT. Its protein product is CAISEFRTSALPDTQYF.